Below, 2 T cell receptor beta chains from the same sample are listed, as sequenced in a study of shared clonotypes between healthy human individuals. Repertoires were generated with immunoSEQ multiplex PCR, while TCRdb's copy carries only in-frame clones and drops some. The sample includes around 700,000 clones, approximately 75% of them seen just once. Sequencing used memory CD4+ T cells sorted from blood. Subset meaning: CD45RA-negative fraction. All receptors come from a woman in her 30s in good health.

This clone showed up just once. This chain uses TRBV30 with TRBJ1-4; D possibly corresponds to TRBD1 (5 bases). The germline V and J ends were trimmed by 0 bases and 8 bases, with 10 bases remaining between them. Germline lookup yields CDR1 GTSNPN and CDR2 SVGIG (reference sequence). The CDR3 covers 13 residues. In DNA form, the CDR3 reads TGTGCCTGGAGTGTACACGGGGACGAAAAACTGTTTTTT. Amino acids: CAWSVHGDEKLFF.

The chain uses TRBV2 and TRBJ1-5; D remains ambiguous. V dropped 8 bases and J dropped 6 bases, with 17 bases sitting between them. CDR1 and CDR2 from the germline V gene are SNHLY and FYNNEI. CDR3 length equals 14 residues. CDR3 DNA: TGTGCCAGCTCTGAGGCGGAAACCTTTCAGCCCCAGCATTTT. Translating it yields CASSEAETFQPQHF.